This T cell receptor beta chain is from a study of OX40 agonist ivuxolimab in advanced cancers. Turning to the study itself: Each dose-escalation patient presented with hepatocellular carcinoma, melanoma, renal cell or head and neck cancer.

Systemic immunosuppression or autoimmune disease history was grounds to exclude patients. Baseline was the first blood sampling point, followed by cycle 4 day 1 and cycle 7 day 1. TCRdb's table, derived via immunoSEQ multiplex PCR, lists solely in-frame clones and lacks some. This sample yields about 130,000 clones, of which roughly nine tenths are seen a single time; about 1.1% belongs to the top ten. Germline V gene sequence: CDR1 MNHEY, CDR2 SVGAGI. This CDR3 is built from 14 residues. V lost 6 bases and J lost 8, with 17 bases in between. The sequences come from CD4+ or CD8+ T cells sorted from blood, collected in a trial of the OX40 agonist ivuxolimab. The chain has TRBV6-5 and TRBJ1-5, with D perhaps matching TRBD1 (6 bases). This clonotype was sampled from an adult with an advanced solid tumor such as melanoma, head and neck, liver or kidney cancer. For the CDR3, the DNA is TGTGCCAGCAGACAGCATCAGGGGAACAAGCCCCAGCATTTT. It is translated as CASRQHQGNKPQHF.